The 32 T cell receptor beta chains below all came from one sample that was sequenced in a study of regulatory dendritic cells for organ transplantation. CFSE-labeled sorted T cells met regulatory or mature dendritic cells for 4 to 6 days. These TCRs are of unknown antigen specificity. Profiled with immunoSEQ multiplex PCR; TCRdb holds only in-frame clones, not every one. The table shows roughly 12,000 clones, with roughly 91% occurring only once. The specimen was naive CD8+ T cells from blood cultured with regulatory dendritic cells. Subset reported: CD45RA+ naive T cells. The receptors come from a human donor in good health.

The chain employs TRBV27 and TRBJ2-7; 11 bases line up with TRBD2. The germline V gene encodes CDR1 MNHEY and CDR2 SMNVEV (reference sequence). This CDR3 comprises 13 residues. J was trimmed by 0 bases and V by 10 bases; bases with no gene match: 2. CDR3 sequence: CATTSGGSYEQYF. The CDR3 DNA is TGTGCCACCACTAGCGGGGGCTCCTACGAGCAGTACTTC.

The V and J genes are TRBV9 and TRBJ1-1; the D is unclear. Between the trimmed V and J ends, which lost 3 bases and 7 bases, there was a span of 16 bases. The CDR3 spans 14 residues. Germline V gene data show CDR1 as SGDLS and CDR2 as YYNGEE. CDR3 loop: CASSDLSTADEAFF. The CDR3 region has the DNA TGTGCCAGCAGCGACCTCTCGACGGCGGATGAAGCTTTCTTT.

The V and J genes are TRBV7-9 and TRBJ2-7; possible D gene TRBD2, 6 bases. The V gene's germline CDR1 is SEHNR and CDR2 FQNEAQ (reference sequence). Trimming shortened V by 8 bases and J by 4 bases, and 15 bases separated the two germline ends. This CDR3 has 13 amino acids. In DNA, the CDR3 is TGTGCCAGCTCGAGAGGGGCGGGATACGAGCAGTACTTC. Protein product: CASSRGAGYEQYF.

V is TRBV30 and J is TRBJ2-7; a possible D gene is TRBD1 (5 bases). Germline V gives CDR1 GTSNPN, CDR2 SVGIG (reference sequence). The CDR3 covers 13 residues. The V end was cut by 0 bases, the J end by 4 bases, with 10 bases between. This CDR3 reads CAWSVDRGYEQYF. CDR3 nucleotide sequence: TGTGCCTGGAGTGTAGATAGGGGTTACGAGCAGTACTTC.

The chain is built from TRBV28 and TRBJ2-5; weak D call: TRBD1 (5 bases). Deletions cut 3 bases from V and 3 bases from J, with 11 bases between. The V gene's germline CDR1 is MDHEN and CDR2 SYDVKM. The CDR3 contains 14 residues. CDR3 in amino acids: CASSLYRIKETQYF. The DNA for the CDR3 is TGTGCCAGCAGTTTGTACAGGATTAAAGAGACCCAGTACTTC.

The chain employs TRBV10-1 and TRBJ2-5; the match to TRBD2 covers 8 bases. The CDR3 has 16 residues. The junction had 10 bases not matched to a gene; V was cut back by 3 bases and J by 4 bases. CDR1 is WNHNN, CDR2 SYGVQD, per germline (reference sequence). The DNA for the CDR3 is TGCGCCAGCAGTGATGGGACGGGAGGGCCAGGAGAGACCCAGTACTTC. Its protein is CASSDGTGGPGETQYF.

This clone was detected once. The chain links TRBV28 to TRBJ2-2; D gene unclear. Trimming pared 2 bases from V and 6 bases from J, leaving 10 bases between. The CDR3 is 14 amino acids. In germline, CDR1 is MDHEN, CDR2 SYDVKM. Here the CDR3 DNA reads TGTGCCAGCAGTTTAATCCCCGCGGCCGGGGAGCTGTTTTTT. Translating gives CASSLIPAAGELFF.

This sequence joins TRBV19 and TRBJ2-7; D perhaps matches TRBD2 (5 bases). This CDR3 is built from 14 residues. V shed 7 bases and J shed 0 bases, with 13 bases lying between them. CDR1 LNHDA and CDR2 SQIVND come from the germline V gene (reference sequence). In DNA, the CDR3 is TGTGCCAGTACGTCCTCAACTAGCTCCTACGAGCAGTACTTC. Its protein is CASTSSTSSYEQYF. Complete variable domain (other parts from reference TRBV19 and TRBJ2-7): DGGITQSPKYLFRKEGQNVTLSCEQNLNHDAMYWYRQDPGQGLRLIYYSQIVNDFQKGDIAEGYSVSREKKESFPLTVTSAQKNPTAFYLCASTSSTSSYEQYFGPGTRLTVT.

V usage is TRBV4-2 and J usage is TRBJ2-2; D unclear. The CDR3 is 13 amino acids. Germline lookup yields CDR1 LGHNA and CDR2 YNFKEQ. V lost 1 base, J lost 4 bases, and 4 bases lay in between. The CDR3 nucleotides are TGTGCCAGCAGCCAAGCTGGCACCGGGGAGCTGTTTTTT. It is translated as CASSQAGTGELFF.

This rearrangement joins TRBV6-5 to TRBJ2-7; D is ambiguous. CDR3 length: 15 amino acids. Looked up from germline, CDR1 is MNHEY and CDR2 is SVGAGI. Between the trimmed V and J ends, which lost 0 bases and 1 base, there was a span of 10 bases. CDR3 in amino acids: CASSYSPWDSYEQYF. For the CDR3, the DNA is TGTGCCAGCAGTTACTCCCCCTGGGATTCCTACGAGCAGTACTTC.

This clone was counted only a few times. The DNA for the CDR3 is TGTGCCAGCAGTCCTATCCGAGGACTGAACACTGAAGCTTTCTTT. Its translation: CASSPIRGLNTEAFF. The V call is TRBV27, the J call TRBJ1-1; the D is unclear. This CDR3 spans 15 amino acids. CDR1 and CDR2 from the germline V gene are MNHEY and SMNVEV (reference sequence). The V end was cut by 5 bases, the J end by 0 bases, with 13 bases between.

This chain connects TRBV7-2 to TRBJ2-1; D remains ambiguous. Per the germline V gene, CDR1 is SGHTA and CDR2 is FQGNSA. The CDR3 is made up of 15 amino acids. Deletions cut 5 bases from V and 9 bases from J, with 20 bases between. For the CDR3, the DNA is TGTGCCAGCAGCCCGCCAGACCTCCAAGGTACTGAGCAGTTCTTC. This codes for CASSPPDLQGTEQFF.

The chain recombines TRBV7-9 with TRBJ1-1; tentatively, D is TRBD1 (5 bases). The germline V and J ends were trimmed by 5 bases and 0 bases, with 10 bases remaining between them. The CDR3 runs 14 residues. Germline CDR1 and CDR2: SEHNR and FQNEAQ (reference sequence). CDR3 coding DNA: TGTGCCAGCAGCCAGGGTGGCATGAACACTGAAGCTTTCTTT. Translation gives CASSQGGMNTEAFF.

The J gene is TRBJ1-1, the V gene TRBV27, with TRBD1 matching over 10 bases. The germline V gene has CDR1 MNHEY and CDR2 SMNVEV (reference sequence). Trimming cost V 8 bases and J 5 bases; bases outside gene matches: 8. The CDR3 loop spans 14 amino acids. CDR3 protein: CASQRQGARTEAFF. CDR3 sequence (DNA): TGTGCCAGCCAAAGACAGGGGGCGCGTACTGAAGCTTTCTTT.

Concerning this clone: The junction and the germline gene differ at one end; a read error may be behind it. The CDR3 reads CASGFVGELLKGEQFF. The CDR3 DNA follows: TGTGCCAGCGGTTTTGTCGGGGAACTATTAAAGGGAGAGCAGTTCTTC. The chain carries TRBV27 and TRBJ2-1; D possibly corresponds to TRBD2 (5 bases). Per germline, CDR1 MNHEY and CDR2 SMNVEV (reference sequence). CDR3 size: 16 residues.

The chain has TRBV10-1 and TRBJ1-5, with 8 bases identical to TRBD1. CDR1 is WNHNN and CDR2 is SYGVQD in the germline V gene (reference sequence). The CDR3 totals 15 residues. Unmatched junction bases numbered 4, after V lost 1 base and J lost 5 bases. CDR3 sequence (DNA): TGCGCCAGCAGTGAGTACAGGGGGTGGTATCAGCCCCAGCATTTT. It translates to CASSEYRGWYQPQHF.

CDR3 amino acids: CASRTSDTQYF. The DNA for the CDR3 is TGTGCCAGCCGCACGAGTGATACGCAGTATTTT. V gene TRBV28 combines with J gene TRBJ2-3; D unresolved. The CDR3 runs 11 residues. Germline V gives CDR1 MDHEN, CDR2 SYDVKM. V lost 8 bases, J lost 6 bases, and 9 bases lay in between.

The CDR3 loop is CAWSGTSGSTDTQYF. For the CDR3, the DNA is TGTGCCTGGAGTGGGACTAGCGGGAGCACAGATACGCAGTATTTT. The V call is TRBV30, the J call TRBJ2-3; 11 bases match TRBD2. Trimming took 1 base from V and 0 from J; bases not matched to a gene: 0. The CDR3 length is 15 residues. CDR1 GTSNPN and CDR2 SVGIG come from the germline V gene (reference sequence).

J is TRBJ2-7 and V is TRBV2; 9 bases are a match to TRBD1. CDR1 and CDR2 from the germline V gene are SNHLY and FYNNEI. V gave up 4 bases and J gave up 4 bases; unmatched junction bases: 5. This CDR3 comprises 14 residues. This CDR3 reads CASSGTGARYEQYF. The CDR3 DNA is TGTGCCAGCAGTGGGACAGGGGCGCGATACGAGCAGTACTTC.

This clone appeared once. The chain is built from TRBV19 and TRBJ2-3, with D unresolved. CDR3 length: 10 amino acids. Trimming stripped 5 bases from V and 4 bases from J, with 1 base between. CDR1 and CDR2 (germline): LNHDA, SQIVND (reference sequence). In nucleotides, the CDR3 is TGTGCCAGTAGTTCAGATACGCAGTATTTT. It yields the protein CASSSDTQYF.

This chain uses TRBV2 with TRBJ1-2; D is unresolved. CDR1 and CDR2 from the germline V gene are SNHLY and FYNNEI. CDR3 length equals 13 residues. The germline V and J ends were trimmed by 10 bases and 3 bases, with 15 bases remaining between them. CDR3 nucleotide sequence: TGTGCCACCTTGCGAGGGATCGACTATGGCTACACCTTC. Protein product: CATLRGIDYGYTF. The full variable domain, rest sourced from reference TRBV2 and TRBJ1-2, is EPEVTQTPSHQVTQMGQEVILRCVPISNHLYFYWYRQILGQKVEFLVSFYNNEISEKSEIFDDQFSVERPDGSNFTLKIRSTKLEDSAMYFCATLRGIDYGYTFGSGTRLTVV.

This chain connects TRBV10-3 to TRBJ1-6, with D perhaps matching TRBD1 (5 bases). V gave up 4 bases and J gave up 6 bases, with 13 bases separating them. Germline CDR1 ENHRY, CDR2 SYGVKD. This CDR3 is 15 amino acids long. The chain's CDR3 is CAISGAGSGNSPLHF. CDR3 coding DNA: TGTGCCATCAGTGGGGCAGGGTCTGGTAATTCACCCCTCCACTTT.

This clone was picked up one time. The CDR3 region is CASSLAKRGGGELFF. CDR3 bases: TGTGCCAGCAGCCTCGCCAAGCGGGGAGGCGGGGAGCTGTTTTTT. This sequence joins TRBV4-2 and TRBJ2-2; 7 bases agree with TRBD2. Germline CDR1 LGHNA, CDR2 YNFKEQ. The junction had 9 bases not matched to a gene; V was cut back by 4 bases and J by 7 bases. There are 15 residues in the CDR3.

This clone was picked up one time. The chain couples TRBV4-2 to TRBJ2-7; D gene uncertain. Per germline, CDR1 LGHNA and CDR2 YNFKEQ. This CDR3 is built from 13 residues. With 3 bases removed from V and 5 bases from J, the gap between germline ends came to 11 bases. CDR3 DNA sequence: TGTGCCAGCAGCCAGTCACAGATCCACGAGCAGTACTTC. As protein: CASSQSQIHEQYF.

As to this clone: At one boundary the junction diverges from the germline segment, which might be a read error. V usage is TRBV27 and J usage is TRBJ1-1, with D uncertain. CDR3 length: 14 amino acids. Germline lookup yields CDR1 MNHEY and CDR2 SMNVEV (reference sequence). CDR3 residues: CASSLSISFGETSF. In DNA form, the CDR3 reads TGTGCCAGCAGTTTATCGATAAGCTTCGGAGAGACTAGCTTT.

The V and J genes are TRBV5-6 and TRBJ1-6; 9 bases align to TRBD1. The CDR3 is 16 residues long. Germline V gives CDR1 SGHDT, CDR2 YYEEEE. Trimming at V came to 2 bases and at J to 7 bases, leaving 7 bases not matched to a gene. The CDR3 bases are TGTGCCAGCAGCTTCGAATTGGGACAGGGAAATTCACCCCTCCACTTT. Encoded protein: CASSFELGQGNSPLHF.

This chain connects TRBV7-9 to TRBJ1-1, with D perhaps matching TRBD1 (6 bases). From germline, CDR1 is SEHNR and CDR2 FQNEAQ (reference sequence). This CDR3 region has 11 residues. V lost 2 bases, J lost 11 bases, and 9 bases lay in between. The CDR3 bases are TGTGCCAGCAGCTTAAACAGGGACGCTTTCTTT. It specifies CASSLNRDAFF.

The rearrangement joins TRBV6-5 to TRBJ2-2, with TRBD1 as a possible D gene (5 bases). V was trimmed by 2 bases and J by 5 bases, leaving 9 bases between them. The germline V gene encodes CDR1 MNHEY and CDR2 SVGAGI. The CDR3 is made up of 14 amino acids. CDR3 in amino acids: CASSYGAGTGELFF. The CDR3 coding sequence is TGTGCCAGCAGTTACGGGGCAGGTACCGGGGAGCTGTTTTTT.

The gene calls are TRBV7-8 and TRBJ1-1; D is undetermined. Germline CDR1 SGHVS, CDR2 FQNEAQ. The CDR3 has 16 residues. Trimming stripped 0 bases from V and 1 base from J, with 12 bases between. CDR3 DNA: TGTGCCAGCAGCTTAGCCACGCGGGCGGGGAACACTGAAGCTTTCTTT. Residues: CASSLATRAGNTEAFF.

The genes are TRBV5-8 and TRBJ2-5; 15 bases are a match to TRBD2. J lost 5 bases, V lost 3 bases, and 5 bases had no gene match. Germline V gene data show CDR1 as SGHTS and CDR2 as YDEGEE. The CDR3 contains 16 residues. The CDR3 coding sequence is TGTGCCAGCAGCTGGGGACTAGCGGGAGGCCGGGAGACCCAGTACTTC. As protein: CASSWGLAGGRETQYF.

This rearrangement joins TRBV9 to TRBJ1-6, with 7 bases aligning to TRBD1. CDR1 and CDR2 (germline): SGDLS, YYNGEE. This CDR3 has 16 amino acids. The ends lost 2 bases at V and 6 bases at J; junction bases unmatched: 8. CDR3 sequence: CASSVGSGQLNSPLHF. The CDR3 DNA follows: TGTGCCAGCAGCGTGGGTTCGGGACAGCTTAATTCACCCCTCCACTTT.

The chain couples TRBV7-2 to TRBJ2-7, with D uncertain. Deletions cut 4 bases from V and 0 bases from J, with 10 bases between. The CDR3 totals 14 residues. In germline, CDR1 is SGHTA, CDR2 FQGNSA. The CDR3 nucleotides are TGTGCCAGCAGCTCCCCTAGTGGCTCCTACGAGCAGTACTTC. Amino acids: CASSSPSGSYEQYF.